This T cell receptor beta chain appears in the sequencing data of a study of human T cells and chemical hapten exposure. Regarding the study as a whole: No alteration of TCRs above 1 in 1000 frequency was seen with DPC sensitization.

This clonotype has a handful of counts. Its antigen remains unidentified. Germline V gene data show CDR1 as SQVTM and CDR2 as ANQGSEA. Trimming removed 6 bases from V and 6 bases from J; junction bases left unmatched: 10. This CDR3 spans 14 amino acids. In the library, unique molecular identifiers were attached to individual cDNA molecules. TCRdb re-called the RACE reads with MiXCR, one entry per CDR3 protein. Among 95,000 to 150,000 distinct CDR3 sequences listed, approximately 15% were seen once. Noted time point: patch test 1, 2 weeks after DPC sensitization. Specified treatment: therapeutic diphenylcyclopropenone sensitization with weekly scalp DPC.

This clonotype originated in a man between 18 and 29 years old with alopecia areata. Some clones in this sample may be carry-over from other donors' samples. The chain employs TRBV29-1 and TRBJ2-7, with 11 bases matching TRBD2. This specimen was whole blood, taken in connection with sensitization to the hapten diphenylcyclopropenone (DPC). The CDR3 bases are TGCAGCGTGGTAAAGACCGGGACTAGCGGCGAGCAGTACTTC. It is translated as CSVVKTGTSGEQYF.